The rows below give T cell receptor beta chains drawn from one sample of a study of human T cells and chemical hapten exposure. From the RACE reads, TCRdb called clonotypes with MiXCR, one entry per CDR3 protein. The data contain around 350,000 distinct CDR3 sequences, around 5% of them singletons. Sequenced here: whole blood, sampled in connection with sensitization to the hapten diphenylcyclopropenone (DPC). The source is a woman aged 18-29 years with alopecia areata. Some clones in this sample may be carry-over from other donors' samples. Both conserved end residues are part of each CDR3. D genes are given only for firm matches. Size values are once, few and many counts, or a class for expanded clones, and some rows have none.

>TRBJ1-3|NA|TRBV7-2|few
TGTGCCAGCAGCTGGAGAAACAGGCCCCCTGGAAACACCATATATTTT
CASSWRNRPPGNTIYF
>TRBJ2-3|NA|TRBV7-8|few
TGTGCCAGCAGCGGGCCGGACTCCGGACGTGGCACAGATACGCAGTATTTT
CASSGPDSGRGTDTQYF
>TRBJ2-7|TRBD2|TRBV27|NA
TGTGCCAGCAGTTCTCTAGCGGGGGGGACCCTTGAGCAGTACTTC
CASSSLAGGTLEQYF
>TRBJ1-1|NA|TRBV3-1|few
TGTGCCAGCAGCCAAGTACACACAGGGTGGATGAACACTGAAGCTTTCTTT
CASSQVHTGWMNTEAFF
>TRBJ1-6|NA|TRBV5-1|few
TGCGCCAGCAGCTTGTCCGGGCAGGTTAATTCACCCCTCCACTTT
CASSLSGQVNSPLHF
>TRBJ2-4|NA|TRBV6-5|few
TGTGCCAGCAGTTACGGGAGAGGGTCCAAAGCCAAAAACATTCAGTACTTC
CASSYGRGSKAKNIQYF
>TRBJ2-7|NA|TRBV5-1|many
TGCGCCAGCAGCTTGGCCGGGAGCAGGGTCATCGACCGATACTTC
CASSLAGSRVIDRYF
>TRBJ1-5|NA|TRBV12-3/TRBV12-4|many
TGTGCCAGCAGTTTATGGGGGGGCAGCAATCAGCCCCAGCATTTT
CASSLWGGSNQPQHF
>TRBJ1-6|NA|TRBV4-1|NA
TGCGCCAGCAGCCAAGATCCGGGCCAATATAATTCACCCCTCCACTTT
CASSQDPGQYNSPLHF
>TRBJ2-7|NA|TRBV4-3|NA
TGCGCCAGCAGCCAAGATGTAAGGGATCAGGACGAGCAGTACTTC
CASSQDVRDQDEQYF
>TRBJ1-1|NA|TRBV20-1|many
TGCAGTGCTAGCAGGAACACTGAAGCTTTCTTT
CSASRNTEAFF
>TRBJ1-5|TRBD1|TRBV12-3/TRBV12-4|many
TGTGCCACCAGCCAGGGGGGAAGTAGCAATCAGCCCCAGCATTTT
CATSQGGSSNQPQHF
>TRBJ1-5|TRBD1|TRBV18|few
TGTGCCAGCTCACCACCGACAGGGACGGATCAGCCCCAGCATTTT
CASSPPTGTDQPQHF
>TRBJ2-7|NA|TRBV12-3/TRBV12-4|many
TGTGCCAGCAGTCCCCGAGACCGGACGGGCTACGAGCAGTACTTC
CASSPRDRTGYEQYF
>TRBJ1-2|NA|TRBV3-1|NA
TGTGCCAGCAGCCAAGATGGTGGACAGCTTCCCCCCTATGGCTACACCTTC
CASSQDGGQLPPYGYTF
>TRBJ2-6|TRBD1|TRBV13|NA
TGTGCCAGCAGCTTTAGGACAGGGGTTTCTGGGGCCAACGTCCTGACTTTC
CASSFRTGVSGANVLTF
>TRBJ2-2|TRBD2|TRBV12-3/TRBV12-4|NA
TGTGCCAGCAGTTTAATAGGTCGCGGGCTAGCGGGGAAATCGAACACCGGGGAGCTGTTTTTT
CASSLIGRGLAGKSNTGELFF
>TRBJ1-2|NA|TRBV10-3|NA
TGTGCCATCAGTGGGAGACAGGCTAACTATGGCTACACCTTC
CAISGRQANYGYTF
>TRBJ1-2|NA|TRBV5-6|few
TGTGCCAGCAGCTTTGAGTCAGGGGCGACTAACTATGGCTACACCTTC
CASSFESGATNYGYTF
>TRBJ1-5|TRBD1|TRBV6-2/TRBV6-3|NA
TGTGCCAGCAGTTGGCGGGACAGGGGGCAGAGCAATCAGCCCCAGCATTTT
CASSWRDRGQSNQPQHF
>TRBJ2-6|NA|TRBV5-1|few
TGCGCCAGCACCCAAGCTGGGGCCAACGTCCTGACTTTC
CASTQAGANVLTF
>TRBJ2-4|NA|TRBV12-3/TRBV12-4|many
TGTGCCAGCAGTCCAGACATGCGGCATGGGGTCATTCAGTACTTC
CASSPDMRHGVIQYF
>TRBJ1-5|NA|TRBV3-1|NA
TGTGCCAGCAGCCAAGACCGAATGGGCAATCAGCCCCAGCATTTT
CASSQDRMGNQPQHF
>TRBJ1-1|NA|TRBV29-1|many
TGCAGCTTACGAGGGGCGAACACTGAAGCTTTCTTT
CSLRGANTEAFF
>TRBJ2-5|NA|TRBV5-1|many
TGCGCCAGCAGCCAGGACTCGACGAAAGAGACCCAGTACTTC
CASSQDSTKETQYF
>TRBJ1-6|NA|TRBV4-3|few
TGCGCCAGCAGCCAAGAGTTGGGGGCTCTCTATAATTCACCCCTCCACTTT
CASSQELGALYNSPLHF
>TRBJ1-5|NA|TRBV29-1|NA
TGCAGCGTTGATTTGACCTTGGGCGGGGGCAATCAGCCCCAGCATTTT
CSVDLTLGGGNQPQHF
>TRBJ2-3|NA|TRBV27|few
TGTGCCAGCTGGAAGGCTCCTAGCACAGATACGCAGTATTTT
CASWKAPSTDTQYF
>TRBJ1-1|TRBD1|TRBV10-3|many
TGTGCCATCAGTGAGTATACCGGGACAGGGACCACTGAAGCTTTCTTT
CAISEYTGTGTTEAFF
>TRBJ2-4|TRBD2|TRBV20-1|NA
TGCAGTGCTAGCGGGGGGGAGGCCAAAAACATTCAGTACTTC
CSASGGEAKNIQYF
>TRBJ2-1|TRBD2|TRBV29-1|many
TGCAGCGTACTAGCGGGGGAGTTTTACAATGAGCAGTTCTTC
CSVLAGEFYNEQFF
>TRBJ2-1|TRBD2|TRBV2|NA
TGTGCCAGCAGTGACGCGGGGGGGGTCTACAATGAGCAGTTCTTC
CASSDAGGVYNEQFF
>TRBJ1-1|NA|TRBV12-3/TRBV12-4|NA
TGTGCCAGCAGTTTCGTGGGGCGAGAAGCTTTCTTT
CASSFVGREAFF
>TRBJ2-3|NA|TRBV7-8|many
TGTGCCAGCAGCTTATCTGGAAATACGCAGTATTTT
CASSLSGNTQYF
>TRBJ2-1|NA|TRBV12-3/TRBV12-4|few
TGTGCCAGCAGTTCAGAAACTAGCCCCCGTGAGCAGTTCTTC
CASSSETSPREQFF
>TRBJ1-5|NA|TRBV6-1|many
TGTGCCAGCAGTGACATAAGCAATCAGCCCCAGCATTTT
CASSDISNQPQHF
>TRBJ1-2|TRBD1|TRBV12-3/TRBV12-4|few
TGTGCCAGCAGTCGGGACAGGGCCCTGCCTGGCTACACCTTC
CASSRDRALPGYTF
>TRBJ1-2|NA|TRBV3-1|NA
TGTGCCAGCAGCCCGCGAGACTTAGGAGGCTACACCTTC
CASSPRDLGGYTF
>TRBJ2-1|NA|TRBV12-3/TRBV12-4|many
TGTGCCAGCACAGTTTACAATGAGCAGTTCTTC
CASTVYNEQFF
>TRBJ2-5|NA|TRBV7-2|few
TGTGCCAGCAGCCCCAGACGGAGTCAAGAGACCCAGTACTTC
CASSPRRSQETQYF